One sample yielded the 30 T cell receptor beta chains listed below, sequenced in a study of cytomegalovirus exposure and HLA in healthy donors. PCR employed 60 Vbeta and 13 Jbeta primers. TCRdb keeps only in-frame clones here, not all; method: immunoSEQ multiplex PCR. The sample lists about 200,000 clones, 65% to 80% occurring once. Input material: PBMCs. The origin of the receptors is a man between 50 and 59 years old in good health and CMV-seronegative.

The CDR3 reads CASSAPGSGSLDEQFF. CDR3 nucleotide sequence: TGTGCCAGTAGTGCCCCGGGGAGCGGGAGTCTGGATGAGCAGTTCTTC. The chain is built from TRBV19 and TRBJ2-1, with 8 positions matching TRBD2. This CDR3 spans 16 amino acids. V trimming: 5 bases; J trimming: 8 bases; junction bases outside the gene matches: 14. Germline assignment: CDR1 LNHDA and CDR2 SQIVND (reference sequence).

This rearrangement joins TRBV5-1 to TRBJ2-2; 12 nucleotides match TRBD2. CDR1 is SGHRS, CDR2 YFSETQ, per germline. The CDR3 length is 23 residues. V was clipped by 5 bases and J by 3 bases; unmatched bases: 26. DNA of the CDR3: TGCGCCAGCAGGGATCGGGACAGGGTTCTATCGACTAGCGGGAGTTTGGACACCGGGGAGCTGTTTTTT. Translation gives CASRDRDRVLSTSGSLDTGELFF.

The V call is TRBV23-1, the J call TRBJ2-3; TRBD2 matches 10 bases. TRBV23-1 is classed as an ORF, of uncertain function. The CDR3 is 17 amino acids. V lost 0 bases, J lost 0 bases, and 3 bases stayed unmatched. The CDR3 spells CASSQSEREGSTDTQYF. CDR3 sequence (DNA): TGCGCCAGCAGTCAATCAGAGCGGGAGGGGAGCACAGATACGCAGTATTTT.

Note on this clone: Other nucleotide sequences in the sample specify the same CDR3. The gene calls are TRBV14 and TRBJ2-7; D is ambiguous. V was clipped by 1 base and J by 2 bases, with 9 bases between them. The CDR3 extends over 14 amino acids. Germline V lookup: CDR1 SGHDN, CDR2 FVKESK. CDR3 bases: TGTGCCAGCAGCCAAGTCGCGGTCGCCTACGAGCAGTACTTC. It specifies CASSQVAVAYEQYF.

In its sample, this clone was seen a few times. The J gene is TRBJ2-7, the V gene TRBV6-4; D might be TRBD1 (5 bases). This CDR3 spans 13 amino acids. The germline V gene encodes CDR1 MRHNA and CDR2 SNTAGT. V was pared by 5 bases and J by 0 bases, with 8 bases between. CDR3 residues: CASSSRASYEQYF. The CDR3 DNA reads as TGTGCCAGCAGTTCCAGGGCCTCCTACGAGCAGTACTTC.

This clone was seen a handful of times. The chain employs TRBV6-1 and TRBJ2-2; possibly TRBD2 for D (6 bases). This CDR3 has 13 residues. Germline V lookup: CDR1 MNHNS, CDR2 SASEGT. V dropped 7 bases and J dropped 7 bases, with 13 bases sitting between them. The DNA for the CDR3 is TGTGCCAGCATTGGGGAGGTCATCGGGGAGCTGTTTTTT. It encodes CASIGEVIGELFF.

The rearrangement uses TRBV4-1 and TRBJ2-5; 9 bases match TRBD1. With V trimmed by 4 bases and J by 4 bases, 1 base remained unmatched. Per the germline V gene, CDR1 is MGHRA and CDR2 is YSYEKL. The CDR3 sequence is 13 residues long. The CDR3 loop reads CASSLGQGETQYF. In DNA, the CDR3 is TGCGCCAGCAGCCTGGGACAGGGAGAGACCCAGTACTTC.

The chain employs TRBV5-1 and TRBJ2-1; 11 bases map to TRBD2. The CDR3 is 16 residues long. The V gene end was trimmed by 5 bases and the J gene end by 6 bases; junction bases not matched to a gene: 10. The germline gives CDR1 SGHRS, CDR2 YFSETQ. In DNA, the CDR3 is TGCGCCAGCAGGGGACTAGCGGTGGATTCTGGCAATGAGCAGTTCTTC. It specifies CASRGLAVDSGNEQFF.

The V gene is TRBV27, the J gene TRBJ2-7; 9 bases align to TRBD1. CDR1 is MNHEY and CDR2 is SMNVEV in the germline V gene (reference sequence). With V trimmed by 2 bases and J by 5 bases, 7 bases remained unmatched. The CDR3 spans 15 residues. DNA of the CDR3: TGTGCCAGCAGTTTAGGTCTTAACAGGGGGCACGAGCAGTACTTC. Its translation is CASSLGLNRGHEQYF.

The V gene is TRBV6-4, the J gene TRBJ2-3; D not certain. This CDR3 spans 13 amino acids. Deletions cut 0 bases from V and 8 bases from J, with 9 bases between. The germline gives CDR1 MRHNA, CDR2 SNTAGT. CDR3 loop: CASSDSVAGTQYF. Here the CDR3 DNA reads TGTGCCAGCAGTGACTCTGTAGCCGGTACGCAGTATTTT.

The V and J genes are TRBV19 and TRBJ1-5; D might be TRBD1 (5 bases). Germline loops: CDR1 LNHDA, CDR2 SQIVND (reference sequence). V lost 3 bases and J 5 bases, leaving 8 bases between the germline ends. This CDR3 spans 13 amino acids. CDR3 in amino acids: CASSITGDQPQHF. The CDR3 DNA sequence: TGTGCCAGTAGTATTACGGGGGATCAGCCCCAGCATTTT.

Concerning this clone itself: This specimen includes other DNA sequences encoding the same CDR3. DNA of the CDR3: TGCGCCAGCAGCCAACCCACAGGGGGCCCCTACGAGCAGTACTTC. Amino acid sequence: CASSQPTGGPYEQYF. This chain connects TRBV4-1 to TRBJ2-7; 9 bases line up with TRBD1. This CDR3 is built from 15 residues. Germline assignment: CDR1 MGHRA and CDR2 YSYEKL. J was trimmed by 2 bases and V by 2 bases; bases with no gene match: 4.

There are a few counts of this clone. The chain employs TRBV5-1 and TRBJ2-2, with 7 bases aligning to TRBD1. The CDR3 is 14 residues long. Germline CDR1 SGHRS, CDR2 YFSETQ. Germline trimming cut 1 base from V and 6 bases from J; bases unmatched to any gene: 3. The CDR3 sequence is CASSLRDSAGELFF. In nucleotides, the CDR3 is TGCGCCAGCAGCTTGAGGGACAGCGCCGGGGAGCTGTTTTTT.

The CDR3 nucleotides read TGTGCCAGCGAGGGGGGGAATGATGAAAAACTGTTTTTT. It is translated as CASEGGNDEKLFF. V is TRBV9 and J is TRBJ1-4; D is perhaps TRBD1 (6 bases). CDR3 length equals 13 residues. The germline V gene has CDR1 SGDLS and CDR2 YYNGEE. Trimming left V 7 bases short and J 6 bases short, with 13 bases between.

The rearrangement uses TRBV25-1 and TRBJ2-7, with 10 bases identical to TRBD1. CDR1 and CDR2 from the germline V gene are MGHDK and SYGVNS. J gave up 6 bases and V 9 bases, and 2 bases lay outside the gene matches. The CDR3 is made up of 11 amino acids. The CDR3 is CARGQGIEQYF. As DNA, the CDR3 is TGTGCCAGGGGACAGGGGATCGAGCAGTACTTC.

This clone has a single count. This chain's CDR3 is CASSLSSGAETQYF. In nucleotides, the CDR3 is TGTGCCAGCAGCCTCAGCAGTGGGGCGGAGACCCAGTACTTC. J is TRBJ2-5 and V is TRBV9, with a weak D call TRBD1 (5 bases). The CDR3 totals 14 residues. Germline loops: CDR1 SGDLS, CDR2 YYNGEE. V lost 4 bases and J lost 5, with 15 bases in between. Based on the CDR3 plus reference TRBV9 and TRBJ2-5, the full variable domain is DSGVTQTPKHLITATGQRVTLRCSPRSGDLSVYWYQQSLDQGLQFLIQYYNGEERAKGNILERFSAQQFPDLHSELNLSSLELGDSALYFCASSLSSGAETQYFGPGTRLLVL.

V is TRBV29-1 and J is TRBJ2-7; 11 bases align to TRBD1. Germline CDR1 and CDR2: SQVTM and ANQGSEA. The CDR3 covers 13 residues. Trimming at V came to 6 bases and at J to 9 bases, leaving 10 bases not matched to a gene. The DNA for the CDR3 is TGCAGCGTCGCGGGACAGGGGGGGGGAAGGCAGTACTTC. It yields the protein CSVAGQGGGRQYF.

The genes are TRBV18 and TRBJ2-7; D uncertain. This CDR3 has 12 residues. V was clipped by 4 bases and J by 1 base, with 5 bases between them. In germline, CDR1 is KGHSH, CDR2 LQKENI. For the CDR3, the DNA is TGTGCCAGCTCACGAACTTCCTACGAGCAGTACTTC. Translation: CASSRTSYEQYF.

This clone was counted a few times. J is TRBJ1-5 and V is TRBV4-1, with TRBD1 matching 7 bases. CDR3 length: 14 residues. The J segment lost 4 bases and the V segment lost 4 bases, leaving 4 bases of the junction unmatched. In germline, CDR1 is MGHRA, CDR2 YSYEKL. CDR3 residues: CASSPQGVNQPQHF. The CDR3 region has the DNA TGCGCCAGCAGCCCTCAGGGGGTAAATCAGCCCCAGCATTTT.

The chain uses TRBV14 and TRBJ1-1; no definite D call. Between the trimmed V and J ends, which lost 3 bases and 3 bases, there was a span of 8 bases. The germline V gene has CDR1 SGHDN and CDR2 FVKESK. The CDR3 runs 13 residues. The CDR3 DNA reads TGTGCCAGCAGCCAGAACATGTACACTGAAGCTTTCTTT. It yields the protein CASSQNMYTEAFF.

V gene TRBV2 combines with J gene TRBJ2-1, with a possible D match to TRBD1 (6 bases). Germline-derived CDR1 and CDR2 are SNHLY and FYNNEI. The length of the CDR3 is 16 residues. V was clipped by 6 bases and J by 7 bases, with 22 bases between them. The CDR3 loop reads CASSSTDSGVWNEQFF. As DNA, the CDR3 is TGTGCCAGCAGCTCTACGGACAGTGGCGTATGGAATGAGCAGTTCTTC. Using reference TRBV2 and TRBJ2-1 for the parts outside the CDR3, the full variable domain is EPEVTQTPSHQVTQMGQEVILRCVPISNHLYFYWYRQILGQKVEFLVSFYNNEISEKSEIFDDQFSVERPDGSNFTLKIRSTKLEDSAMYFCASSSTDSGVWNEQFFGPGTRLTVL.

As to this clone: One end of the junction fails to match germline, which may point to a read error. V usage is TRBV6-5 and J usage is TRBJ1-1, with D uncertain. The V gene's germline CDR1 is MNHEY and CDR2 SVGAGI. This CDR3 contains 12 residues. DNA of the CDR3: TGTGTCAGCACTCCGGGGAACACTGAAGCTTTCTTT. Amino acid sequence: CVSTPGNTEAFF.

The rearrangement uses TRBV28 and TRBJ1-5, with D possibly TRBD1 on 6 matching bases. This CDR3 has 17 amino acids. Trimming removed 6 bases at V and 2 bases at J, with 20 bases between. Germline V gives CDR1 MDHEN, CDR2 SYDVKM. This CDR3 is CASSPTQGTPGNQPQHF. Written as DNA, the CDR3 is TGTGCCAGCAGCCCTACCCAGGGGACCCCTGGCAATCAGCCCCAGCATTTT.

CDR3 protein: CASSLGQGDPDTQYF. CDR3 DNA: TGTGCCAGCAGCTTAGGACAGGGGGATCCAGATACGCAGTATTTT. This rearrangement joins TRBV9 to TRBJ2-3; 10 bases map to TRBD1. CDR1 and CDR2 from the germline V gene are SGDLS and YYNGEE. The CDR3 covers 15 residues. V dropped 4 bases and J dropped 4; count of bases not matched to a gene: 6. Full variable domain (outside the CDR3, taken from reference TRBV9 and TRBJ2-3): DSGVTQTPKHLITATGQRVTLRCSPRSGDLSVYWYQQSLDQGLQFLIQYYNGEERAKGNILERFSAQQFPDLHSELNLSSLELGDSALYFCASSLGQGDPDTQYFGPGTRLTVL.

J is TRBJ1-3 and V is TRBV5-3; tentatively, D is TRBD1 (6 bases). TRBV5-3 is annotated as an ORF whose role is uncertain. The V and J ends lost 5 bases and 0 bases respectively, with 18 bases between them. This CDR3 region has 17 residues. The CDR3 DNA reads TGTGCCAGAAGTCCCCCAGGGGAATTGAGCTCTGGAAACACCATATATTTT. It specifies CARSPPGELSSGNTIYF.

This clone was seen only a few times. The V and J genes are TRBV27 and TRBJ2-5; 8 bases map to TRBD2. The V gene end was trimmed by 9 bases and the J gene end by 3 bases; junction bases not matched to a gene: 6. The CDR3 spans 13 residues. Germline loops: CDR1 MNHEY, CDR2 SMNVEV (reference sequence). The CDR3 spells CARPPGGEETQYF. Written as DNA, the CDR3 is TGTGCCAGGCCTCCGGGGGGGGAAGAGACCCAGTACTTC.

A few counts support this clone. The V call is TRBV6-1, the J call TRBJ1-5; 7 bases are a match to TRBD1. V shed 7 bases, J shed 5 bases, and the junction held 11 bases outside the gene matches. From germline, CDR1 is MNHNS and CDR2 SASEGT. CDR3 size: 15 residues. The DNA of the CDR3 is TGTGCCAGCATTTTCCGGCAGGGGGTGCATCAGCCCCAGCATTTT. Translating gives CASIFRQGVHQPQHF.

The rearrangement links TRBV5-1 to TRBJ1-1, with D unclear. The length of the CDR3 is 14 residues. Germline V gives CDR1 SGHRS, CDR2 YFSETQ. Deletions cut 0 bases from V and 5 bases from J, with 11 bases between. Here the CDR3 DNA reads TGCGCCAGCAGCTTGGACTCGTCGAGGACTGAAGCTTTCTTT. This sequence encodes CASSLDSSRTEAFF. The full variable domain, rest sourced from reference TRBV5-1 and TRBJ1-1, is KAGVTQTPRYLIKTRGQQVTLSCSPISGHRSVSWYQQTPGQGLQFLFEYFSETQRNKGNFPGRFSGRQFSNSRSEMNVSTLELGDSALYLCASSLDSSRTEAFFGQGTRLTVV.

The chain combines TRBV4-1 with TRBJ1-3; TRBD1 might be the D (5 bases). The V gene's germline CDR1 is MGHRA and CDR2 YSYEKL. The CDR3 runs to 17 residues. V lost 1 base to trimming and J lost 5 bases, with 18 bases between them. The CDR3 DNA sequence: TGCGCCAGCAGCCAAGCCGGGACTCCCTATACCAGAAACACCATATATTTT. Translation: CASSQAGTPYTRNTIYF.

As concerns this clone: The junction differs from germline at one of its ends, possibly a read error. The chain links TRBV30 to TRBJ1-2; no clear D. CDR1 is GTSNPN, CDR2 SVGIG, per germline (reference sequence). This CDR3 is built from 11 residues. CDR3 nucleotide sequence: TGTGCCTGGAGTGTACACTACGGCTACACCTTC. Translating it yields CAWSVHYGYTF.